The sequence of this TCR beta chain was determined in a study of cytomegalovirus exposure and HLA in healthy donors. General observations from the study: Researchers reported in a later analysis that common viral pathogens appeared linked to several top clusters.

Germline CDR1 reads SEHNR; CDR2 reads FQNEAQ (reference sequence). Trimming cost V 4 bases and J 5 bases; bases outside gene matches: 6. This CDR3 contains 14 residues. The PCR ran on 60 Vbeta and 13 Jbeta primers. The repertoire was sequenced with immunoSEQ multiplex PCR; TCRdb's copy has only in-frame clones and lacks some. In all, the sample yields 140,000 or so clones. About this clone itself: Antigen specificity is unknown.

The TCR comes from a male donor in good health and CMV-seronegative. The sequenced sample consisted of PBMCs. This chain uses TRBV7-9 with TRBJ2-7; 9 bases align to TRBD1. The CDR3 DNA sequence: TGTGCCAGCAGCTCGGACAGGGGTGGGGACGAGCAGTACTTC. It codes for CASSSDRGGDEQYF.